This note documents a single TCR beta chain sequence. The antigen remains unidentified. The PCR ran on 60 Vbeta and 13 Jbeta primers. TCRdb's copy holds only in-frame clones and misses some; the assay was immunoSEQ multiplex PCR. Among roughly 100,000 clones listed, around 60% were seen once. These data originate in a study of cytomegalovirus exposure and HLA in healthy donors. Study-level background: Unique TCR beta sequences numbering about 100 million came from 190 million or so T cells in an earlier analysis. General study points: TCR beta V segments were, for the most part, productive about 87% or about 30% of the time in an earlier analysis. An analysis was carried out at a later point. It showed that HLA-associated TCR beta chains were more clonally expanded than equally common non-associated chains. In a later analysis, at a false discovery rate of 0.05, 16,951 TCR beta sequences matched HLA alleles.

J lost 7 bases, V lost 2 bases, and 8 bases had no gene match. The CDR3 is made up of 14 amino acids. Per the germline V gene, CDR1 is SGHNT and CDR2 is YYREEE (reference sequence). The receptor was isolated from a man aged 30 to 45 in good health and CMV-seropositive. Sequenced: PBMCs. This chain uses TRBV5-4 with TRBJ2-7, with TRBD2 matching over 8 bases. The CDR3 DNA reads as TGTGCCAGCAGCTTCGTCGGGGGGGCGGAAGAGCAGTACTTC. It translates to CASSFVGGAEEQYF.